These T cell receptor beta chains were read from a single sample in a study of post-analysis software for immune sequencing data. TCRdb processed the PCR reads anew with MiXCR; each CDR3 protein has one entry. The repertoire consists of about half a million distinct CDR3 sequences, with roughly 34% occurring once and the leading ten covering less than 6%. Specimen: blood. Every receptor here comes from a girl aged 2-17 years with multiple sclerosis. CDR3s include the opening cysteine and the closing phenylalanine or tryptophan. The D gene is left open where the match is weak. Some rows mark clone size as missing; the rest say once, few, many or name a class of expanded clone.

TRBV10-3	-	-	TRBJ1-5	CAISQEGPGNQPQHF	TGTGCCATAAGTCAGGAGGGGCCGGGCAATCAGCCCCAGCATTTT
TRBV2	-	TRBD1	TRBJ2-1	CASSSWDSYNEQFF	TGTGCCAGCAGTTCTTGGGACAGCTACAATGAGCAGTTCTTC
TRBV7-9	once	TRBD2	TRBJ2-1	CASTSVGSIAGGQGEQFF	TGTGCCAGCACCTCAGTGGGCTCTATCGCGGGGGGGCAGGGTGAGCAGTTCTTC
TRBV5-6	-	TRBD1	TRBJ2-5	CASSEEGQEETQYF	TGTGCCAGCAGCGAAGAAGGACAGGAAGAGACCCAGTACTTC
TRBV20-1	-	-	TRBJ2-3	CSARERTDTQYF	TGCAGTGCTAGAGAACGGACAGATACGCAGTATTTT
TRBV7-2	-	-	TRBJ1-2	CASSADGGRYDYTF	TGTGCCAGCAGCGCTGACGGGGGACGGTATGACTACACCTTC
TRBV5-1	-	TRBD2	TRBJ2-1	CASSDPPSGGSYNEQFF	TGCGCCAGCAGCGACCCTCCCAGCGGGGGTTCCTACAATGAGCAGTTCTTC
TRBV5-1	-	-	TRBJ2-1	CASRRDVNEQFF	TGCGCCAGCAGGCGGGACGTCAATGAGCAGTTCTTC
TRBV15	few	TRBD2	TRBJ2-7	CATSTKGLAGGQDYEQYF	TGTGCCACCAGCACAAAGGGACTAGCGGGGGGGCAGGACTACGAGCAGTACTTC
TRBV6-6	-	-	TRBJ2-3	CASSYGPSISDTQYF	TGTGCCAGCAGCTACGGACCATCCATTTCCGATACGCAGTATTTT
TRBV29-1	few	TRBD1	TRBJ2-7	CSVDAGTGIEQYF	TGCAGCGTTGACGCGGGGACAGGGATCGAGCAGTACTTC
TRBV15	many	-	TRBJ2-7	CATSTSDGYEQYF	TGTGCCACCAGCACCTCGGACGGGTACGAGCAGTACTTC
TRBV2	once	-	TRBJ2-3	CASSAGSITDTQYF	TGTGCCAGCAGCGCAGGATCGATCACAGATACGCAGTATTTT
TRBV27	few	TRBD2	TRBJ2-1	CASSLSAGVSYNEQFF	TGTGCCAGCAGTTTATCTGCGGGGGTCTCCTACAATGAGCAGTTCTTC
TRBV5-1	-	TRBD2	TRBJ2-5	CATTKTSGVEEQYF	TGCGCCACCACTAAGACTAGCGGGGTCGAAGAGCAGTACTTC
TRBV5-5	few	-	TRBJ1-5	CASRPRTDSNQPQHF	TGTGCCAGCCGCCCGAGGACAGATAGCAATCAGCCCCAGCATTTT
TRBV7-9	-	-	TRBJ1-1	CASSLGRGGRTEAFF	TGTGCCAGCAGCTTAGGACGGGGGGGTCGAACTGAAGCTTTCTTT
TRBV5-5	few	-	TRBJ1-2	CASSWGTGNYGYTF	TGTGCCAGCAGCTGGGGAACAGGGAACTATGGCTACACCTTC
TRBV5-1	-	TRBD2	TRBJ2-5	CASSFGLAGGIVGGVETQYF	TGCGCCAGCAGCTTCGGACTAGCGGGGGGTATCGTGGGTGGAGTGGAGACCCAGTACTTC
TRBV2	few	-	TRBJ1-2	CASSDGNGYTF	TGTGCCAGCAGTGACGGCAATGGCTACACCTTC
TRBV6-5	few	-	TRBJ2-7	CASSYKDEQYF	TGTGCCAGCAGTTACAAGGACGAGCAGTACTTC
TRBV20-1	few	TRBD2	TRBJ2-1	CSARRTSGGVFNEQFF	TGCAGTGCTCGACGGACTAGCGGGGGGGTTTTCAATGAGCAGTTCTTC
TRBV27	many	TRBD1	TRBJ1-2	CASRQGYGYTF	TGTGCCAGCAGACAGGGGTATGGCTACACCTTC
TRBV3-1	-	TRBD1	TRBJ1-1	CASSQARQGAEAFF	TGTGCCAGCAGCCAAGCCCGACAGGGCGCTGAAGCTTTCTTT
TRBV7-2	-	-	TRBJ2-5	CASSLEPEGRLQETQYF	TGTGCCAGCAGCTTAGAGCCCGAGGGCAGACTACAAGAGACCCAGTACTTC
TRBV5-1	-	-	TRBJ2-2	CASSSTLGDTGELFF	TGCGCCAGCAGCTCGACCCTCGGCGACACCGGGGAGCTGTTTTTT
TRBV5-1	few	-	TRBJ2-5	CASSLTADRETQYF	TGCGCCAGCAGCTTGACAGCGGACCGGGAGACCCAGTACTTC
TRBV7-9	-	TRBD2	TRBJ2-7	CASSLVSGGSSYEQYF	TGTGCCAGCAGCTTAGTAAGCGGGGGGAGCTCCTACGAGCAGTACTTC
TRBV18	-	-	TRBJ1-1	CASAVDQAPMNTEAFF	TGTGCCAGCGCCGTCGATCAGGCGCCTATGAACACTGAAGCTTTCTTT